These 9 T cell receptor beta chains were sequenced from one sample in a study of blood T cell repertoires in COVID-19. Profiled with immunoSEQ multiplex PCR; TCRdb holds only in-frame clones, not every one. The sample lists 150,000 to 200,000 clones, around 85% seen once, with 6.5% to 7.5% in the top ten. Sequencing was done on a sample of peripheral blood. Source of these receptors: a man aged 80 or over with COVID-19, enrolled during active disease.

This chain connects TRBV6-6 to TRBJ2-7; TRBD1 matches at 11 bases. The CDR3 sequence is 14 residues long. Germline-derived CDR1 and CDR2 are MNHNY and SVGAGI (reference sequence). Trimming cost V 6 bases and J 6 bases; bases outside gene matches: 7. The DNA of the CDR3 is TGTGCCAGCAGGGGGGACAGGGGGTTGCTCGAGCAGTACTTC. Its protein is CASRGDRGLLEQYF.

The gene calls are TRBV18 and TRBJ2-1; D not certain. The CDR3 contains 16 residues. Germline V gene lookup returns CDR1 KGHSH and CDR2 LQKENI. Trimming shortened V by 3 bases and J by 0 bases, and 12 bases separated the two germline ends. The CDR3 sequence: CASSPPSTRSYNEQFF. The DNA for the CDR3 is TGTGCCAGCTCACCTCCGTCTACCCGCTCCTACAATGAGCAGTTCTTC.

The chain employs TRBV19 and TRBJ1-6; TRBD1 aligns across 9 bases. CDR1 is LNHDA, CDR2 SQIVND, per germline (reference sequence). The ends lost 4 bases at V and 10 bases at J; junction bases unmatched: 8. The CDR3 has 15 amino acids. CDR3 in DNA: TGTGCCAGTAGTACCCCGGGACAGGGCGGATCACCCCTCCACTTT. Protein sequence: CASSTPGQGGSPLHF.

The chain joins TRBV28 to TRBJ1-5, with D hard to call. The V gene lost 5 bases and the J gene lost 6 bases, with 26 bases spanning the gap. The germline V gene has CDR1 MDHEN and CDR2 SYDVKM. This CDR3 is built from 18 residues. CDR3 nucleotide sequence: TGTGCCAGCAGTCCGTCCGGGCTTCCCTTGCCGGAGGGTCAGCCCCAGCATTTT. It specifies CASSPSGLPLPEGQPQHF.

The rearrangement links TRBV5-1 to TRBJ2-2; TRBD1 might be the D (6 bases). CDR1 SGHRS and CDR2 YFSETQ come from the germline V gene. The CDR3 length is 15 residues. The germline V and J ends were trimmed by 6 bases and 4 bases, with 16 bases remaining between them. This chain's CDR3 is CASKGSGGATGELFF. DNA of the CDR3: TGCGCCAGCAAGGGCAGTGGGGGCGCCACCGGGGAGCTGTTTTTT.

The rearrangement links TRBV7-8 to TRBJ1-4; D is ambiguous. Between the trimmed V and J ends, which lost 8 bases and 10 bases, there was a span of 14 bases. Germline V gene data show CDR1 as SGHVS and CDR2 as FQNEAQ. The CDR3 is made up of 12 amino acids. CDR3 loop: CASGLGEGKLFF. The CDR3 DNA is TGTGCCAGCGGCCTGGGAGAAGGAAAACTGTTTTTT.

CDR3 sequence: CASTPMGRKLFF. The DNA of the CDR3 is TGTGCCAGCACCCCGATGGGGAGGAAACTGTTTTTT. The chain uses TRBV7-9 and TRBJ1-4; D ambiguous. CDR1 is SEHNR, CDR2 FQNEAQ, per germline (reference sequence). This CDR3 contains 12 residues. V gave up 7 bases and J gave up 11 bases, with 14 bases separating them.

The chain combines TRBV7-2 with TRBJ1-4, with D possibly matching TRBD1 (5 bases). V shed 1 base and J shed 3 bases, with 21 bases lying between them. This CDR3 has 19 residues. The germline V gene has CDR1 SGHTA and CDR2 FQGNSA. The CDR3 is CASSLGIGAIGAANEKLFF. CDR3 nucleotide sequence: TGTGCCAGCAGCTTAGGTATAGGGGCGATTGGGGCAGCTAATGAAAAACTGTTTTTT. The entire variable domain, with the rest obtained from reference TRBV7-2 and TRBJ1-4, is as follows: GAGVSQSPSNKVTEKGKDVELRCDPISGHTALYWYRQSLGQGLEFLIYFQGNSAPDKSGLPSDRFSAERTGGSVSTLTIQRTQQEDSAVYLCASSLGIGAIGAANEKLFFGSGTQLSVL.

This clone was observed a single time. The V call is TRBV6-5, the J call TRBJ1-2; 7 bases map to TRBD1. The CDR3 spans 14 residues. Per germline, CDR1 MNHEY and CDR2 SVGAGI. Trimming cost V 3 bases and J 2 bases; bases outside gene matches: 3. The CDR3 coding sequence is TGTGCCAGCAGTTATGGAGGGGGCAACTATGGCTACACCTTC. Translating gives CASSYGGGNYGYTF.